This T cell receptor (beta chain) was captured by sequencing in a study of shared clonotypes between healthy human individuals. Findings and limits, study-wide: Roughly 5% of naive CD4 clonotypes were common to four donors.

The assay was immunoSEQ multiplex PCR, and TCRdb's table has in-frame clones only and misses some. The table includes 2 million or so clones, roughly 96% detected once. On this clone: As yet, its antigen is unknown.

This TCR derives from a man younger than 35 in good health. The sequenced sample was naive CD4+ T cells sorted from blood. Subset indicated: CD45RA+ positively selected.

CDR3 sequence (DNA): TGTGCCAGCAGTGAACAGGGGCTTGACTATGGCTACACCTTC. It yields the protein CASSEQGLDYGYTF. The genes are TRBV2 and TRBJ1-2, with D tentatively TRBD1 (6 bases). The CDR3 runs 14 residues. Looked up from germline, CDR1 is SNHLY and CDR2 is FYNNEI. Trimming took 2 bases from V and 3 from J, leaving 10 bases between them.